The clone carrying this T cell receptor beta chain was recorded once. The data belong to a study of blood T cell repertoires in COVID-19. Study as a whole: Spain, Italy and the United States supplied samples that represented acute and convalescent COVID-19. T cells, B-cell-depleted T cells, or PBMCs provided the cDNA or gDNA that served as material.

In the original analysis: Estimation of nucleated cell counts was performed using reference gene primer amplification. Using immunoSEQ multiplex PCR, the repertoire was profiled, and TCRdb retains in-frame clones only, with some absent. The V and J calls and clone size come from that table; D and trimming were worked out from the DNA. The sample yields roughly 220,000 clones, roughly 89% seen once. From germline, CDR1 is LGHDT and CDR2 YNNKEL (reference sequence). This CDR3 spans 13 amino acids. V was pared by 5 bases and J by 5 bases, with 12 bases between. Sample: peripheral blood. This receptor was taken from a man under 40 who had recovered from COVID-19. The V gene is TRBV3-1 (or the pseudogene TRBV3-2), the J gene TRBJ2-5; possibly TRBD2 for D (5 bases). The CDR3 spells CASSFRGGETQYF. CDR3 coding DNA: TGTGCCAGCAGCTTCCGAGGAGGTGAGACCCAGTACTTC.